This T cell receptor (beta chain) originates from a study of T cell repertoires in cytomegalovirus infection. Study observations and caveats: There were carriers of CMV plus the relevant HLA, and cumulative public TCR beta family frequency identified them. Clonotype analysis showed dominance of the ex vivo response by HLA-C-restricted CMV-specific TCR beta clonotypes.

TCRdb independently ran MiXCR on the reads; one entry per CDR3 protein. This repertoire shows some 500,000 distinct CDR3 sequences, about 40% found once; its top ten account for 48%. This CDR3 comprises 13 residues. The V and J ends lost 5 bases and 5 bases respectively, with 10 bases between them. Germline V lookup: CDR1 SGHVS, CDR2 FNYEAQ. Points on this clonotype: No antigen is known for it.

V gene TRBV7-6 combines with J gene TRBJ1-5; D ambiguous. The starting material was cultured PBMCs, obtained from culture after CMV antigen stimulation. This receptor was identified in a human donor in good health (CMV status not recorded). Some clones in this sample may be carry-over from other donors' samples. The CDR3 DNA follows: TGTGCCAGCAGCCCCCAGCCGGATCAGCCCCAGCATTTT. Translation gives CASSPQPDQPQHF.